In this sample, the clone carrying this T cell receptor (beta chain) turned up a few times. The antigen is not known. After 6 to 7 days with irradiated graft donor PBMCs, CFSE-labeled recipient PBMCs were FACS-sorted. The CDR3 covers 14 residues. Trimming took 7 bases from V and 4 from J, leaving 16 bases between them. Germline V gene lookup returns CDR1 MNHNY and CDR2 SVGAGI (reference sequence). The sample comes from a study of Tregs in tolerant kidney transplant recipients. Clones were sequenced by immunoSEQ multiplex PCR, and TCRdb holds only the in-frame ones, with some missing. This sample has about 15,000 clones, with roughly 50% found just once.

The chain couples TRBV6-6 to TRBJ1-2, with a tentative D call TRBD1 (6 bases). This receptor was taken from a human patient who received a combined kidney and bone marrow transplant. Sequencing was performed on CD4+ T cells from blood cultured with allogeneic cells, taken before the transplant. The CDR3 coding sequence is TGTGCCAGCAATCCGGGGGGCGGGCCCTATGGCTACACCTTC. Translation: CASNPGGGPYGYTF.